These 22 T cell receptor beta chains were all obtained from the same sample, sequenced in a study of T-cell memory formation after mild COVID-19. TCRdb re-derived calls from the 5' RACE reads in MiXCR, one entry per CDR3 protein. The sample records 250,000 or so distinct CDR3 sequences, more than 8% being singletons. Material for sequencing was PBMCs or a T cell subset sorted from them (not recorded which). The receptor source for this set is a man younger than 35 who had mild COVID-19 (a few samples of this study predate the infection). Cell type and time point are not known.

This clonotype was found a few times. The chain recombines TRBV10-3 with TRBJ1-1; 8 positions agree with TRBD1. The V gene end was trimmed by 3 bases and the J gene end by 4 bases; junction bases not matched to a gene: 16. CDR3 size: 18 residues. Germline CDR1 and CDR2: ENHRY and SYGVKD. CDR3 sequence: CAISDPSGRGLSSTEAFF. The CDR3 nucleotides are TGTGCCATCAGTGATCCCTCGGGCAGGGGGCTTAGTAGCACTGAAGCTTTCTTT.

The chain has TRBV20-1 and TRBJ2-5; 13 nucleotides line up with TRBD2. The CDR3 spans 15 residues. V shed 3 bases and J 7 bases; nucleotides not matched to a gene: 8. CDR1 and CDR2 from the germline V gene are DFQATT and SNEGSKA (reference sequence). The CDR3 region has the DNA TGCAGTGCTAGTCTCGGACTAGCGGGGGCGGGGACCCAGTACTTC. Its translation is CSASLGLAGAGTQYF.

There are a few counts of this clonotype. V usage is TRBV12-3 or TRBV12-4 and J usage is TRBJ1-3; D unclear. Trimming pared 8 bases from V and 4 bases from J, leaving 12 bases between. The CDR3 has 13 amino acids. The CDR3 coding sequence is TGTGCCAGCGCCCCAGGCGCCGGAAACACCATATATTTT. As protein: CASAPGAGNTIYF.

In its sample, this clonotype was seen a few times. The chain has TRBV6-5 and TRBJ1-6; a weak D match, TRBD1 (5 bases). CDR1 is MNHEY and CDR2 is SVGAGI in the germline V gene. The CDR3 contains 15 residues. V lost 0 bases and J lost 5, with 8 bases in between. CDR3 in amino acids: CASSYSTGDNSPLHF. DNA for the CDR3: TGTGCCAGCAGTTACTCAACAGGTGATAATTCACCCCTCCACTTT.

CDR3 in amino acids: CSASRSRYSNQPQHF. CDR3 nucleotides: TGCAGTGCTAGTCGCAGCAGATATAGCAATCAGCCCCAGCATTTT. The rearrangement joins TRBV20-1 to TRBJ1-5; D gene uncertain. The ends were cut back, 3 bases at V and 0 bases at J, with 12 bases in the middle. There are 15 residues in the CDR3. Germline CDR1 DFQATT, CDR2 SNEGSKA (reference sequence).

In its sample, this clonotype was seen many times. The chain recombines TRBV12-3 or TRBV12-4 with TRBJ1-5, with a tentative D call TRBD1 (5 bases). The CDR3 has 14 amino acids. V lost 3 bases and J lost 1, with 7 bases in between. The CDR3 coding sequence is TGTGCCAGCAGTTTTCGGGACAGCAATCAGCCCCAGCATTTT. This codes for CASSFRDSNQPQHF.

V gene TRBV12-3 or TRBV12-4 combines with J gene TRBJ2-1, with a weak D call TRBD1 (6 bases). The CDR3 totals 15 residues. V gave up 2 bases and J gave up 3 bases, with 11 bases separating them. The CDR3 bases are TGTGCCAGCAGTTTAAGGGGACAATTCTACAATGAGCAGTTCTTC. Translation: CASSLRGQFYNEQFF.

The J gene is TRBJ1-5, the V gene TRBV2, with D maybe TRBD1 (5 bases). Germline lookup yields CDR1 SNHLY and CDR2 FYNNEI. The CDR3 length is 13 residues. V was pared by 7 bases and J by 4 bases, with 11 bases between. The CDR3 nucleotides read TGTGCCAGCACGGTAGGGGAGAATCAGCCCCAGCATTTT. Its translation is CASTVGENQPQHF.

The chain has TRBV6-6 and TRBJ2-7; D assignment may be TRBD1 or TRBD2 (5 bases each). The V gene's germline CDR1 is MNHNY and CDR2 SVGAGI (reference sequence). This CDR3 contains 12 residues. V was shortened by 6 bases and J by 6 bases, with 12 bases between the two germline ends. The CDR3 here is CASRYRDAEQYF. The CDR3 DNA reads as TGTGCCAGCAGATACCGGGACGCCGAGCAGTACTTC.

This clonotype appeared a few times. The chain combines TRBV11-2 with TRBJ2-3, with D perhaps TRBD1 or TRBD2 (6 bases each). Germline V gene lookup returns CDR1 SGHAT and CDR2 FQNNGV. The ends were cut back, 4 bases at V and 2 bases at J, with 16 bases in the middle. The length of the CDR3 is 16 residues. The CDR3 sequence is CASSSIGTGATDTQYF. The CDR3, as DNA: TGTGCCAGCAGCTCAATTGGGACGGGGGCCACAGATACGCAGTATTTT.

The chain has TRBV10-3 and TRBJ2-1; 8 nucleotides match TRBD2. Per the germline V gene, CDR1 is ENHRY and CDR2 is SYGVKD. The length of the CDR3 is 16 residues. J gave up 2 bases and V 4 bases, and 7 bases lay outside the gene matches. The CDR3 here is CAISGSRGETYNEQFF. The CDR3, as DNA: TGTGCCATCAGTGGATCGCGGGGGGAAACCTACAATGAGCAGTTCTTC.

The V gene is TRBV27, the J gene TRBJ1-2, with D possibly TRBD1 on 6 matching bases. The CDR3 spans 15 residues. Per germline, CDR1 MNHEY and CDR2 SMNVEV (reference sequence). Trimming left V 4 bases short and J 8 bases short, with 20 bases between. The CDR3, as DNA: TGTGCCAGCAGTTCATCGGGGACACCGCTAGAAGGCTACACCTTC. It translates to CASSSSGTPLEGYTF.

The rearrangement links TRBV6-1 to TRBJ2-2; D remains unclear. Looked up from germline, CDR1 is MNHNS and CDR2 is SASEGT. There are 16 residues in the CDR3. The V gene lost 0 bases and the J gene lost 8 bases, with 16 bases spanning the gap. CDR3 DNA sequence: TGTGCCAGCAGTGAAGCGTTGCCAGCCCTAAGGGGGGAGCTGTTTTTT. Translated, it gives CASSEALPALRGELFF.

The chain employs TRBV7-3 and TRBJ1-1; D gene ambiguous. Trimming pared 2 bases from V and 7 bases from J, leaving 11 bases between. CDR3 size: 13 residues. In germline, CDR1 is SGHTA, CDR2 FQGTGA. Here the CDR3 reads CASSLGSGFEAFF. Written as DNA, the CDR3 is TGTGCCAGCAGCTTAGGTTCGGGATTTGAAGCTTTCTTT.

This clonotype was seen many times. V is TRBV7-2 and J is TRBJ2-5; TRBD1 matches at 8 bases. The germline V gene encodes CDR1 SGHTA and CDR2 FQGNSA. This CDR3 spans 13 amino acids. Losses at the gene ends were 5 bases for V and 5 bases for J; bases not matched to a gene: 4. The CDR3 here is CASSARGRETQYF. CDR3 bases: TGTGCCAGCAGCGCCAGGGGGCGGGAGACCCAGTACTTC.

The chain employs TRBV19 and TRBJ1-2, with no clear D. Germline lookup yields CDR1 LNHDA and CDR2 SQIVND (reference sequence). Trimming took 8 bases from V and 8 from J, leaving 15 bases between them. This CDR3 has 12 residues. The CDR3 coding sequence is TGTGCCAGTGGACTTTTCGCCAAGGGCTACACCTTC. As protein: CASGLFAKGYTF.

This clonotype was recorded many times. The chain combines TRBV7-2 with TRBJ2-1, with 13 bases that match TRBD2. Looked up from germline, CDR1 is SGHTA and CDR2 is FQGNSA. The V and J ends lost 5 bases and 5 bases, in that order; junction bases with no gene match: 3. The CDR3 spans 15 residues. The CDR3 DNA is TGTGCCAGCAGCCGGACTAGCGGGGGAGACAATGAGCAGTTCTTC. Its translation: CASSRTSGGDNEQFF.

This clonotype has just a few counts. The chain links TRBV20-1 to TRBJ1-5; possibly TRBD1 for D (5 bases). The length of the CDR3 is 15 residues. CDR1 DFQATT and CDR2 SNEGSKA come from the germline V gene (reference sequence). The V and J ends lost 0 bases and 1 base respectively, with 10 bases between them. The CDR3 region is CSARDLGRSNQPQHF. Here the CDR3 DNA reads TGCAGTGCTAGAGACTTGGGGCGGAGCAATCAGCCCCAGCATTTT.

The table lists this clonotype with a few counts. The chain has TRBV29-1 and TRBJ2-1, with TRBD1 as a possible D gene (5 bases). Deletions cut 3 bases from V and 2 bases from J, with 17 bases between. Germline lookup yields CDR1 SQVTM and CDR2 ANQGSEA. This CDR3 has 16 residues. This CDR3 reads CSVEDTGALTYNEQFF. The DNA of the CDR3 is TGCAGCGTTGAGGATACTGGGGCGCTAACCTACAATGAGCAGTTCTTC.

For the CDR3, the DNA is TGTGCCAGCAGCGTCGAAACCGGAGCTTCACCCCTCCACTTT. Its protein product is CASSVETGASPLHF. This chain links TRBV9 with TRBJ1-6; D call uncertain. Germline V CDR1 and CDR2: SGDLS, YYNGEE. The CDR3 has 14 amino acids. Trimming left V 2 bases short and J 9 bases short, with 12 bases between. The whole variable domain, remainder taken from reference TRBV9 and TRBJ1-6, is DSGVTQTPKHLITATGQRVTLRCSPRSGDLSVYWYQQSLDQGLQFLIQYYNGEERAKGNILERFSAQQFPDLHSELNLSSLELGDSALYFCASSVETGASPLHFGNGTRLTVT.

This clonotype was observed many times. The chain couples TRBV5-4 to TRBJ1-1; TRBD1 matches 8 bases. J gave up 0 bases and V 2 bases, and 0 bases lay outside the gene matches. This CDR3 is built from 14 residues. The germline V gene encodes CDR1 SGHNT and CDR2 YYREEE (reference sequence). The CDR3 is CASSLQGVNTEAFF. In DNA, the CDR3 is TGTGCCAGCAGCTTACAGGGGGTGAACACTGAAGCTTTCTTT.

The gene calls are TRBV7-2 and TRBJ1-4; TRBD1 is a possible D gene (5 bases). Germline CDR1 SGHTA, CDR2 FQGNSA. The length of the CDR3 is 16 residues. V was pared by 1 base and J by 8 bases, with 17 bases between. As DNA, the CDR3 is TGTGCCAGCAGCTTAGGAGGTCGGGGGAGTTGGGAAAAACTGTTTTTT. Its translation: CASSLGGRGSWEKLFF.